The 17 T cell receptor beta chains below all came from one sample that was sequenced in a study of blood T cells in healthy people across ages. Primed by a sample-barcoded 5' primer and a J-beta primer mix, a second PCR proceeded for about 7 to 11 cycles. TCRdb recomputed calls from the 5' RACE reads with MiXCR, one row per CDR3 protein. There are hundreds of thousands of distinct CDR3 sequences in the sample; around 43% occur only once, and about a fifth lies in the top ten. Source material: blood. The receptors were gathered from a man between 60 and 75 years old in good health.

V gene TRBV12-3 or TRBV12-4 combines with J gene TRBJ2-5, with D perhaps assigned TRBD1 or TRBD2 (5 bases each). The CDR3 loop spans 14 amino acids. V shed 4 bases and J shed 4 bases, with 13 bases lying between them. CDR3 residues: CASSSIAGRETQYF. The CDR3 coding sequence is TGTGCCAGCAGTTCTATAGCAGGGAGAGAGACCCAGTACTTC.

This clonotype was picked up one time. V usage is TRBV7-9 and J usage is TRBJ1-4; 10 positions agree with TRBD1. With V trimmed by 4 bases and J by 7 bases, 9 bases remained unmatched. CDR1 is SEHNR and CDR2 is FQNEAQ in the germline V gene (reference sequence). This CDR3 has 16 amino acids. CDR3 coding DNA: TGTGCCAGCAGCTCCATCCTCGGACAGGGGGGTGAAAAACTGTTTTTT. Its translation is CASSSILGQGGEKLFF.

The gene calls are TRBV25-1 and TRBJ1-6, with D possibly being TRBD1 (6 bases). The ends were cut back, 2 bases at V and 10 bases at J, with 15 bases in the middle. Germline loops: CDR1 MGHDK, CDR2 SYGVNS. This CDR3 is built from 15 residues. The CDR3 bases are TGTGCCAGCAGTGAAGACCCACAGGGCGACTCACCCCTCCACTTT. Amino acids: CASSEDPQGDSPLHF.

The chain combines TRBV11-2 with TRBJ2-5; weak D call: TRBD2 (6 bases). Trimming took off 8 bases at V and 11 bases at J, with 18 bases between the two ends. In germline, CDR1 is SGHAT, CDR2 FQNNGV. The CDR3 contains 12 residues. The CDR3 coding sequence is TGTGCCAGCGTAGCTAGCGCGAATGAGCAGTACTTC. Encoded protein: CASVASANEQYF.

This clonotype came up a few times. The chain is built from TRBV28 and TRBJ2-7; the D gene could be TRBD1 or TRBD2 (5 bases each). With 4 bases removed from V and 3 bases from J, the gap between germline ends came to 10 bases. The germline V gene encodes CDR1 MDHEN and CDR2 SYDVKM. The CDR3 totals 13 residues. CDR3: CASSSGTHYEQYF. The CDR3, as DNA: TGTGCCAGCAGTTCCGGGACCCACTACGAGCAGTACTTC.

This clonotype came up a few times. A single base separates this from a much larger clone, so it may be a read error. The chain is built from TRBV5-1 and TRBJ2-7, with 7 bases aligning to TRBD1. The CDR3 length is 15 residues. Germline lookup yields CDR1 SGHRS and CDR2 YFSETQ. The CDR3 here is CASGLSRDSLDEQYF. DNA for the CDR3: TGCGCCAGCGGCTTGAGCCGGGACAGCCTTGACGAGCAGTACTTC.

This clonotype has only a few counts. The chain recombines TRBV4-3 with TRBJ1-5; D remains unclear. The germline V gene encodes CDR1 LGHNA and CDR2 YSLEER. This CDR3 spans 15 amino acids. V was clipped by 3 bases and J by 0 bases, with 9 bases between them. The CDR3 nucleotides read TGCGCCAGCAGCCAGTCTACAATTAGCAATCAGCCCCAGCATTTT. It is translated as CASSQSTISNQPQHF.

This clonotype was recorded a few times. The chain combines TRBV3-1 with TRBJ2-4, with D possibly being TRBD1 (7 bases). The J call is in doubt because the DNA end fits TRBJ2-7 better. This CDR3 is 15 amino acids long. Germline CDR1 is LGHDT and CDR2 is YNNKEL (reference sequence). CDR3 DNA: TGTGCCAGCAGCGGACAGGAACCCGGGGAGGACGAGCAGTACTTC. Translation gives CASSGQEPGEDEQYF.

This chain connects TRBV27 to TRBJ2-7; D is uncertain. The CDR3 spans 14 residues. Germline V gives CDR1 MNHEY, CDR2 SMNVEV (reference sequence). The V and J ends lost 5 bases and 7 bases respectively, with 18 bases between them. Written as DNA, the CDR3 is TGTGCCAGCAGTCCCCCGCTGGGATACAATGAGCAGTACTTC. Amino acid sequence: CASSPPLGYNEQYF.

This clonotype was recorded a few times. The CDR3: CASSLDLGDKEQYF. The CDR3 bases are TGTGCCAGCAGCTTAGATTTGGGAGACAAGGAGCAGTACTTC. This rearrangement joins TRBV11-2 to TRBJ2-7, with TRBD2 as a possible D gene (5 bases). The CDR3 is made up of 14 amino acids. V was clipped by 0 bases and J by 7 bases, with 13 bases between them. Germline V gives CDR1 SGHAT, CDR2 FQNNGV.

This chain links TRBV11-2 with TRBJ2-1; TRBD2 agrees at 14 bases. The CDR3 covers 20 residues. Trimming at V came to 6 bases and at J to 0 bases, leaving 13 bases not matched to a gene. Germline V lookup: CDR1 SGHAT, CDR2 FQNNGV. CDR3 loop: CASSPYLGTSGGLSYNEQFF. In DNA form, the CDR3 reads TGTGCCAGCAGTCCATACCTTGGGACTAGCGGGGGTCTCTCCTACAATGAGCAGTTCTTC.

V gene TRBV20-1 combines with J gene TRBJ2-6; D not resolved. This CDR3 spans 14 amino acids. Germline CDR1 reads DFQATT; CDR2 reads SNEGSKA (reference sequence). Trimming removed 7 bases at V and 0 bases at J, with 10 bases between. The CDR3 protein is CSGGTGSGANVLTF. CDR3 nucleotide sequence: TGCAGTGGGGGAACGGGCTCTGGGGCCAACGTCCTGACTTTC.

This CDR3 reads CAWSTGGPYEQYF. In DNA form, the CDR3 reads TGTGCCTGGAGTACAGGGGGCCCCTACGAGCAGTACTTC. The chain has TRBV30 and TRBJ2-7; 9 bases map to TRBD1. V shed 2 bases, J shed 2 bases, and the junction held 1 base outside the gene matches. The CDR3 has 13 residues. CDR1 is GTSNPN, CDR2 SVGIG, per germline (reference sequence).

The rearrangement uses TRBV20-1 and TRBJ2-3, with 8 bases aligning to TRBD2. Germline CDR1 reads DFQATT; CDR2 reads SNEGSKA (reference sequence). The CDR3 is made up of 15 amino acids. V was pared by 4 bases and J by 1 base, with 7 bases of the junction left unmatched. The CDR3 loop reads CSATDSGARTDTQYF. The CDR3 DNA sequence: TGCAGTGCTACCGATAGCGGGGCACGCACAGATACGCAGTATTTT.

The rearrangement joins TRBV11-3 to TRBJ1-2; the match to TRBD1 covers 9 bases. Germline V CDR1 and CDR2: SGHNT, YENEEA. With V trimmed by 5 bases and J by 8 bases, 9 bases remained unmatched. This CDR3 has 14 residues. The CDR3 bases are TGTGCCAGCAGCCCAGGAGGGACAGGGCAAGGCTACACCTTC. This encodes CASSPGGTGQGYTF.

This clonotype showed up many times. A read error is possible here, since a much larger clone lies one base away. CDR3 loop: CASSGEVGDEQYF. The CDR3, as DNA: TGTGCCAGCAGCGGAGAGGTGGGAGATGAGCAGTACTTC. The J gene is TRBJ2-7, the V gene TRBV11-2, with D perhaps matching TRBD2 (5 bases). The CDR3 contains 13 residues. Between the trimmed V and J ends, which lost 5 bases and 7 bases, there was a span of 15 bases. Germline V gives CDR1 SGHAT, CDR2 FQNNGV.

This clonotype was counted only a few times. The DNA for the CDR3 is TGTGCCAGCAGCTTAGACCGTTTAGGCTACACCTTC. It is translated as CASSLDRLGYTF. V and J are TRBV13 and TRBJ1-2; no reliable D call. Germline V gene lookup returns CDR1 PRHDT and CDR2 FYEKMQ (reference sequence). The ends were cut back, 1 base at V and 8 bases at J, with 8 bases in the middle. This CDR3 contains 12 residues.